The rows below give T cell receptor beta chains drawn from one sample of a study of T cell responses to AZD1222 COVID-19 vaccine. The data were produced by immunoSEQ multiplex PCR, yet TCRdb's version contains in-frame clones alone and is incomplete. The sample carries some 130,000 clones, about 89% recorded once. This specimen was peripheral blood, taken on day 0 of AZD1222 vaccination. These receptors all come from an adult in good health. The CDR3 runs from the conserved cysteine through the conserved F or W. The D gene is left open where the match is weak. Some rows mark clone size as missing; the rest say once, few, many or name a class of expanded clone.

size: .
J: TRBJ1-2
D: TRBD1
V: TRBV25-1
DNA: TGTGCCAGCATCGGGGACGACAGGGAATATGGCTACACCTTC
CDR3: CASIGDDREYGYTF

size: .
J: TRBJ1-3
D: .
V: TRBV19
DNA: TGTGCCACTCGCAAGGGGTACTCTGGAAACACCATATATTTT
CDR3: CATRKGYSGNTIYF

size: .
J: TRBJ2-1
D: .
V: TRBV5-1
DNA: TGCGCCAGCAGCTTGGTTATAGGGAATGAGCAGTTCTTC
CDR3: CASSLVIGNEQFF

size: .
J: TRBJ2-2
D: .
V: TRBV27
DNA: TGTGCCAGCAGTGGTGGGGGAAACACCGGGGAGCTGTTTTTT
CDR3: CASSGGGNTGELFF

size: .
J: TRBJ1-5
D: .
V: TRBV30
DNA: TGTGCCTGGAGTAAACGGATAGGTACGGGCGGAGGTAGCAATCAGCCCCAGCATTTT
CDR3: CAWSKRIGTGGGSNQPQHF

size: .
J: TRBJ1-1
D: TRBD1
V: TRBV6-5
DNA: TGTGCCAGCAGTCGCCGACAGGGAGAAGCTTTCTTT
CDR3: CASSRRQGEAFF

size: .
J: TRBJ1-1
D: .
V: TRBV9
DNA: TGTGCCAGCAGCCTCCGTGACAGCATGAACACTGAAGCTTTCTTT
CDR3: CASSLRDSMNTEAFF

size: once
J: TRBJ1-1
D: .
V: TRBV11-2
DNA: TGTGCCAGCATCCAATCAGGGGCCTCTGAAGCTTTCTTT
CDR3: CASIQSGASEAFF

size: .
J: TRBJ1-1
D: .
V: TRBV19
DNA: TGTGCCAGTAGTATTCTGGGGTACACTGAAGCTTTCTTT
CDR3: CASSILGYTEAFF

size: .
J: TRBJ1-2
D: .
V: TRBV4-1
DNA: TGCGCCAGCAGCTTTACGGTGGAGATCAACTATGGCTACACCTTC
CDR3: CASSFTVEINYGYTF

size: .
J: TRBJ2-2
D: .
V: TRBV4-3
DNA: TGCGCCAGCAGCCAAGTTTTGAGGGCCACCGGGGAGCTGTTTTTT
CDR3: CASSQVLRATGELFF

size: .
J: TRBJ1-6
D: .
V: TRBV2
DNA: TGTGCCAGCAGTGCCCCGGTTATCTCCTATAATTCACCCCTCCACTTT
CDR3: CASSAPVISYNSPLHF

size: .
J: TRBJ2-1
D: .
V: TRBV19
DNA: TGTGCCAGTAGTATAGATCTATCGACTGGAAGATTCTTCTTC
CDR3: CASSIDLSTGRFFF

size: .
J: TRBJ2-3
D: .
V: TRBV24-1
DNA: TGTGCCACCAGTGAACCCAACACAGATACGCAGTATTTT
CDR3: CATSEPNTDTQYF

size: once
J: TRBJ1-5
D: TRBD1
V: TRBV6-5
DNA: TGTGCCAGCAGTCAGGGGGCCTTAAATCAGCCCCAGCATTTT
CDR3: CASSQGALNQPQHF

size: .
J: TRBJ1-4
D: .
V: TRBV6-5
DNA: TGTGCCAGCAGCCAGGGTTTCGTGGAAAAAAAACTGTTTTTT
CDR3: CASSQGFVEKKLFF

size: once
J: TRBJ1-2
D: TRBD1
V: TRBV10-3
DNA: TGTGCCATCAGGGCCACAGGGGGAGGCAACCAGAGCGGCTACACCTTC
CDR3: CAIRATGGGNQSGYTF

size: .
J: TRBJ1-2
D: .
V: TRBV6-5
DNA: TGTGCCAGCAGTTACTCCAGAGGATATGGCTACACCTTC
CDR3: CASSYSRGYGYTF

size: .
J: TRBJ1-4
D: TRBD1
V: TRBV3-1/TRBV3-2
DNA: TGTGCCAGCAGCTCTCGGGACAGCAAAGAAAAACTGTTTTTT
CDR3: CASSSRDSKEKLFF

size: .
J: TRBJ1-6
D: TRBD1
V: TRBV28
DNA: TGTGCCAGCACCTTTAGGAGGTGGCAGGGGGTATCACCCCTCCACTTT
CDR3: CASTFRRWQGVSPLHF

size: .
J: TRBJ1-1
D: .
V: TRBV7-9
DNA: TGTGCCAGCAGCCCCTCGCGAGCTGAAGCTTTCTTT
CDR3: CASSPSRAEAFF

size: .
J: TRBJ1-1
D: .
V: TRBV7-6
DNA: TGTGCCAGCCTATCGTCGTACAATTTGAACACTGAAGCTTTCTTT
CDR3: CASLSSYNLNTEAFF

size: .
J: TRBJ1-4
D: .
V: TRBV6-5
DNA: TGTGCCAGCAGTTACGGAGACCGGGAAAAACTGTTTTTT
CDR3: CASSYGDREKLFF

size: .
J: TRBJ2-7
D: .
V: TRBV10-3
DNA: TGTGCCAACGCTAAGACTCCCGAAAACACCTACGAGCAGTACTTC
CDR3: CANAKTPENTYEQYF

size: .
J: TRBJ2-2
D: .
V: TRBV19
DNA: TGTGCCAGTAGTGAAACGGCGAACACCGGGGAGCTGTTTTTT
CDR3: CASSETANTGELFF

size: .
J: TRBJ1-6
D: TRBD1
V: TRBV18
DNA: TGTGCCAGCTCATCCGACAGGGCCTCACCCCTCCACTTT
CDR3: CASSSDRASPLHF

size: .
J: TRBJ2-1
D: .
V: TRBV6-2/TRBV6-3
DNA: TGTGCCAGCAGCGCCGGGGACTCAAGCTCCTACAATGAGCAGTTCTTC
CDR3: CASSAGDSSSYNEQFF

size: .
J: TRBJ1-6
D: .
V: TRBV2
DNA: TGTGCCAGCAGGTGGGGGGGCGATAATTCACCCCTCCACTTT
CDR3: CASRWGGDNSPLHF

size: .
J: TRBJ1-5
D: .
V: TRBV7-6
DNA: TGTGCCAGCAGCTTAAGTGCAGGATCAGGACAGCCCCAGCATTTT
CDR3: CASSLSAGSGQPQHF

size: .
J: TRBJ1-5
D: .
V: TRBV2
DNA: TGTGCCAGCAGTGAGAGGATAAGGGCGGCAGATCAGCCCCAGCATTTT
CDR3: CASSERIRAADQPQHF

size: .
J: TRBJ2-5
D: TRBD2
V: TRBV29-1
DNA: TGCAGCGGTCTAGCGGGGGGGGAGACCCAGTACTTC
CDR3: CSGLAGGETQYF

size: .
J: TRBJ1-6
D: .
V: TRBV14
DNA: TGTGCCAGCAGCCACGACAGCTCCTATAATTCACCCCTCCACTTT
CDR3: CASSHDSSYNSPLHF

size: .
J: TRBJ1-1
D: TRBD1
V: TRBV30
DNA: TGTGCCTGGGGGGGGACAGTCGATGAAGCTTTCTTT
CDR3: CAWGGTVDEAFF

size: .
J: TRBJ2-7
D: .
V: TRBV7-2
DNA: TGTGCCAGCAGCTTAGCCGGGAGCTACGAGCAGTACTTC
CDR3: CASSLAGSYEQYF

size: once
J: TRBJ1-2
D: .
V: TRBV11-2
DNA: TGTGCCAGCAGCTTAGGTGCAGGTTTTAACTATGGCTACACCTTC
CDR3: CASSLGAGFNYGYTF

size: .
J: TRBJ1-1
D: .
V: TRBV27
DNA: TGTGCCAGCAGTATTAAAGGGGGACCGCTGGGGGCAGGAGAACCTGAAGCTTTCTTT
CDR3: CASSIKGGPLGAGEPEAFF

size: .
J: TRBJ1-5
D: TRBD1
V: TRBV3-1/TRBV3-2
DNA: TGTGCCAGCAGCCAAGGGACAGGGCGCCAGCCCCAGCATTTT
CDR3: CASSQGTGRQPQHF

size: .
J: TRBJ2-7
D: .
V: TRBV5-6
DNA: TGTGCCAGCAGCTTGGGCCCTGGGGGAAACTACGAGCAGTACTTC
CDR3: CASSLGPGGNYEQYF

size: .
J: TRBJ1-1
D: TRBD1
V: TRBV7-9
DNA: TGTGCCAGCAGCCCTGACAGGGGTAGAACTGAAGCTTTCTTT
CDR3: CASSPDRGRTEAFF

size: once
J: TRBJ1-4
D: .
V: TRBV6-5
DNA: TGTGCCAGCACCAAAGCGGGCCGCGGGAATGAAAAACTGTTTTTT
CDR3: CASTKAGRGNEKLFF

size: .
J: TRBJ2-2
D: TRBD2
V: TRBV5-1
DNA: TGCGCCAGCAGGCGGGGGGAAAGGACCGGGGAGCTGTTTTTT
CDR3: CASRRGERTGELFF

size: .
J: TRBJ2-5
D: TRBD1
V: TRBV11-3
DNA: TGTGCCAGCAGCCAACGGGACAGAGAGACCCAGTACTTC
CDR3: CASSQRDRETQYF

size: .
J: TRBJ2-2
D: .
V: TRBV3-1/TRBV3-2
DNA: TGTGCCAGCAGCCAAGATACGCGCGGCACCGGGGAGCTGTTTTTT
CDR3: CASSQDTRGTGELFF

size: .
J: TRBJ1-3
D: .
V: TRBV5-5
DNA: TGTGCCAGCAGCTTAGTAGGGACTGGAAACACCATATATTTT
CDR3: CASSLVGTGNTIYF

size: .
J: TRBJ2-1
D: .
V: TRBV10-3
DNA: TGTGCCATCAGTGTTAACGGAAACAATGAGCAGTTCTTC
CDR3: CAISVNGNNEQFF